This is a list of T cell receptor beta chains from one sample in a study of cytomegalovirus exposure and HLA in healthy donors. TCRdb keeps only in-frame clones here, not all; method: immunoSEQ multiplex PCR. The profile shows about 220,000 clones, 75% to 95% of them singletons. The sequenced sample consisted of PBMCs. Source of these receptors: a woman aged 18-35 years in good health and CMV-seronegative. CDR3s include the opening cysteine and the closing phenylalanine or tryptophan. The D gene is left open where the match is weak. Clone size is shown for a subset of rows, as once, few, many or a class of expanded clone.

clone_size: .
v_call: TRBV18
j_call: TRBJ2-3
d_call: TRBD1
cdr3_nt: TGTGCCAGCTCACTGCACCAACCCGGGACAGGGGCCACAGATACGCAGTATTTT
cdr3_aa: CASSLHQPGTGATDTQYF

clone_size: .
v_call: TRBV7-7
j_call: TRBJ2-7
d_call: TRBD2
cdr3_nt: TGTGCTAGCAGCTTATCGGGGGGGAGAGAACTTTTGGAGCAGTACTTC
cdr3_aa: CASSLSGGRELLEQYF

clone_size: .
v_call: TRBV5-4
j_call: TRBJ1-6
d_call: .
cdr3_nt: TGTGCCAGCAGCTTGGGGGCACAGGGCCTGGGTAATTCACCCCTCCACTTT
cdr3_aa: CASSLGAQGLGNSPLHF

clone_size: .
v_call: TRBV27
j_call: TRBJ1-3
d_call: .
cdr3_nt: TGTGCCAGCAGTCCCCAGGGTGACACTGGAAACACCATATATTTT
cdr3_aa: CASSPQGDTGNTIYF

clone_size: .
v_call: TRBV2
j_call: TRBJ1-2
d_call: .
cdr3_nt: TGTGCCAGCAAATTCCAGTCGGGGGATCGCGGCTACACCTTC
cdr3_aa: CASKFQSGDRGYTF

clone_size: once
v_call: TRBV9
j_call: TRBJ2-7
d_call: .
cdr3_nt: TGTGCCAGCAGCGTAAGCGGTTCCTACGAGCAGTACTTC
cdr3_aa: CASSVSGSYEQYF

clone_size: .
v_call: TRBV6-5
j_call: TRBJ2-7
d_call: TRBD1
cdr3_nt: TGTGCCAGCAGTTACCCTTCCGGGACAGGGAAGTACGAGCAGTACTTC
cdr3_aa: CASSYPSGTGKYEQYF

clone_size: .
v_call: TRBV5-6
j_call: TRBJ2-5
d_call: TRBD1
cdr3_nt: TGTGCCAGCAGCACACGAGCGGACAGGGGGGAAGAGACCCAGTACTTC
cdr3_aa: CASSTRADRGEETQYF

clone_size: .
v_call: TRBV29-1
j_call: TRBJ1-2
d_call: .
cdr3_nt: TGCAGCGTTGAAGGACAGGATGGGGCTTATGGCTACACCTTC
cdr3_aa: CSVEGQDGAYGYTF

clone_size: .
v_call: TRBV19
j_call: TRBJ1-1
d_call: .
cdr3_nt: TGTGCCAGTGGCAACGGGGGGAACACTGAAGCTTTCTTT
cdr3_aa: CASGNGGNTEAFF

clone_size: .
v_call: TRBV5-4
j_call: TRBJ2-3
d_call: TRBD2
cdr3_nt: TGTGCCAGCAGCTCGGGACTAGCGGGGGATACGCAGTATTTT
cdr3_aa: CASSSGLAGDTQYF

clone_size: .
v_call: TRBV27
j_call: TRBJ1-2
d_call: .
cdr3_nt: TGTGCCAGCAGTTTATGGCCGGCGGCACGCGGCTACACCTTC
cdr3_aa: CASSLWPAARGYTF

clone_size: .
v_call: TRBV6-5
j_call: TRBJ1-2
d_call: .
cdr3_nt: TGTGCCAGCAGTTCGACAGCCTATGGCTACACCTTC
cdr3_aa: CASSSTAYGYTF

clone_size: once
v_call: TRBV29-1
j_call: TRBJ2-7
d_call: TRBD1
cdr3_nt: TGCAGCGTTGTGGGGACAGATGATTACGAGCAGTACTTC
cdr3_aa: CSVVGTDDYEQYF

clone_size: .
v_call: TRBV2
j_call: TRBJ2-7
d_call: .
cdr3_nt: TGTGCCAGCAGGGCAGGGCTCTCCGAGCAGTACTTC
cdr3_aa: CASRAGLSEQYF

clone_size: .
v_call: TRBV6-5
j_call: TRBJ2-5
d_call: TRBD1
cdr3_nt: TGTGCCAGCAGTAGACAGGGTTGGGAGACCCAGTACTTC
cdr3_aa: CASSRQGWETQYF

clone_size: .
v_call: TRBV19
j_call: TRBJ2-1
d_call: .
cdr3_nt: TGTGCCAGTAGTATGGCGGGGAGCTCCTACAATGAGCAGTTCTTC
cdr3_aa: CASSMAGSSYNEQFF

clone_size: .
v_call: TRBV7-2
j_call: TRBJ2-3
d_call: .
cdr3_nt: TGTGCCAGCAGCTTAGGTGCGGGACTCACAGATACGCAGTATTTT
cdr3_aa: CASSLGAGLTDTQYF

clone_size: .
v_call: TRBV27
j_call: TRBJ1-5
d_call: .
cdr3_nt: TGTGCCAGTTCGACAGAGGAGGGTCAGCCCCAGCATTTT
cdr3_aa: CASSTEEGQPQHF

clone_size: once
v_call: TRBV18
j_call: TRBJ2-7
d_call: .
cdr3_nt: TGTGCCAGCTCACTCGGACAGCACTCCTACGAGCAGTACTTC
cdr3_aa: CASSLGQHSYEQYF

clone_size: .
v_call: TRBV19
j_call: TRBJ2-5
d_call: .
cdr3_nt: TGTGCCAGTAGGACGGACTTCCTTCCAGCCCCCGGAGGGGAGACCCAGTACTTC
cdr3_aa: CASRTDFLPAPGGETQYF

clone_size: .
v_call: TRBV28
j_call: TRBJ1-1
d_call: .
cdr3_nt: TGTGCCAGCAGTCAACAGCTTTACGGGGGCACTGAAGCTTTCTTT
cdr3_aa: CASSQQLYGGTEAFF

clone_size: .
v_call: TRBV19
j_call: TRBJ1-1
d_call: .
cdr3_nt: TGTGCCAGTAGTATCTTAGGGGCCGGCACTGAAGCTTTCTTT
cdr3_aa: CASSILGAGTEAFF

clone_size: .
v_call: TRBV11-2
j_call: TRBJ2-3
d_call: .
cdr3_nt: TGTGCCAGCAGACTGCGGGTAACCACAGATACGCAGTATTTT
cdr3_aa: CASRLRVTTDTQYF

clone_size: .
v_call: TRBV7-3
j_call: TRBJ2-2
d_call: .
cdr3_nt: TGTGCCAGCAGCCTCAACACCGGGGAGCTGTTTTTT
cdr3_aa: CASSLNTGELFF

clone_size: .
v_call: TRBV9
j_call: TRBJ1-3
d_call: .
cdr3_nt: TGTGCCAGCAGCGTAGGGGCGAGCCCCTCTGGAAACACCATATATTTT
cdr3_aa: CASSVGASPSGNTIYF

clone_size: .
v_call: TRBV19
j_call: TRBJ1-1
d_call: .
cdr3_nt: TGTGCCAGTAGTGTCTCGGGAGGTGGGACTGAAGCTTTCTTT
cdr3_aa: CASSVSGGGTEAFF

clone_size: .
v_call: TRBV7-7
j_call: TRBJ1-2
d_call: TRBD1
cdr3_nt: TGTGCCATCTTAACCGGGACAGGGGACTATGGCTACACCTTC
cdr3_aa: CAILTGTGDYGYTF

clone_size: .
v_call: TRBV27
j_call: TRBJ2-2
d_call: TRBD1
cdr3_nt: TGTGCCAGCAGTCTGGGACAGGGTCAGGGCACCGGGGAGCTGTTTTTT
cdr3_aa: CASSLGQGQGTGELFF

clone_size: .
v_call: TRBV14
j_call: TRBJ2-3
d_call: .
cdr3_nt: TGTGCCATTTCCGACAGGATGCGGCCAGATACGCAGTATTTT
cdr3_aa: CAISDRMRPDTQYF